This T cell receptor beta chain was profiled in a study of blood T cell repertoires in COVID-19. About the study: The study drew acute and convalescent COVID-19 samples from the United States, Italy and Spain.

TCRdb's copy holds only in-frame clones and misses some; the assay was immunoSEQ multiplex PCR. The repertoire consists of a few hundred thousand clones, with roughly 85% occurring once and the leading ten covering 2.5% to 3.5%. CDR3 length equals 13 residues. Per the germline V gene, CDR1 is MNHEY and CDR2 is SVGAGI. Trimming removed 5 bases from V and 5 bases from J, with 12 bases in between. V and J are TRBV6-5 and TRBJ1-2; perhaps TRBD1 as D (6 bases). The sequencing input was peripheral blood. This clonotype was obtained from a woman under 40 with active or convalescent COVID-19. The CDR3 region has the DNA TGTGCCAGCAGTAGGGGGTCCTTTTATGGCTACACCTTC. Translated, it gives CASSRGSFYGYTF.